This T cell receptor beta chain was sequenced for a study of blood T cell repertoires in COVID-19 (dated by TCRdb to the early 2020s). Broadly, across the study: Samples from collaborators originated in the United States, Italy and Spain and spanned both the acute and convalescent phases of COVID-19. The prospective study material was composed of cDNA or gDNA derived from T cells, B-cell-depleted T cells, or PBMCs. The dataset comprised deeply sampled blood TCRbeta repertoires from subjects exposed to, actively infected with, or recovered from COVID-19. The repertoires were released in a freely available public database meant as a resource for research on the immune response to SARS-CoV-2. Samples were obtained from the ongoing ImmuneRACE study (first 160 participants) and from approximately 1,200 subjects provided by 6 global collaborators. Sample metadata almost always included a de-identified subject ID, COVID-19 status, age in years and sex. Where available, HLA class I and class II types were taken from metadata supplied by the sample provider and were not determined by assay-based typing.

As regards this clone: The specificity of this receptor is unknown. Per-base quality was not reported, and no clone a single base away is much larger than it.

TCRbeta CDR3 regions were amplified from genomic DNA using the immunoSEQ Assay, a bias-controlled multiplex PCR. The original pipeline was this. The number of nucleated cells in each sample was estimated from the amplification of reference gene primers within the assay. To quantify the absolute abundance of each unique TCRbeta CDR3 rearrangement, sequence reads were collapsed and filtered. Productive Simpson clonality was computed per sample as the square root of Simpson's diversity index over productive rearrangements. TCRdb limited this immuneACCESS table to in-frame rearrangements with V and J called. A share of clones is missing; checked studies link under half to unresolved V genes, and the rest is unexplained. That table gives V, J and clone size, and the DNA gave D and trimming. The sample contains some 310,000 clones, 85% to 90% of them found a single time. Roughly 1% of the sample belongs to the ten largest clones.

The paper's findings and limits, for the study overall: How much clinical and demographic metadata was included differed by source and by participant, and the metadata was provided uncurated.

The germline V gene gives CDR1 as SGHTA and CDR2 as FQGTGA. Trimming accounts for 4 bases at V and 5 bases at J, while the number of junction bases matched to no gene is 2. Taken from cysteine to phenylalanine, the CDR3 has 14 residues. Only the CDR3 region is kept as DNA, spanning 42 bases read in frame from base 1. One collaborating source in Seattle enrolled patients during active infection and followed them longitudinally through the course of disease. Collaborating institutions collected whole blood in K2EDTA tubes following their own protocols. For TCRbeta analysis, collaborator samples were shipped as frozen whole blood, as isolated PBMCs, or as DNA extracted from either sample type.

The TCR sequence derives from a woman aged 35 to 49 with COVID-19, enrolled during active disease. The sequenced material came from peripheral blood. The chain couples TRBV7-3 to TRBJ2-7; 13 central nucleotides agree with TRBD2. This receptor has the CDR3 CASSSGLAGHEQYF. The nucleotide sequence reads TGTGCCAGCAGCTCGGGACTAGCGGGACACGAGCAGTACTTC.